This note documents a single T cell receptor (beta chain) sequence. The data originate from a study of blood T cell repertoires in COVID-19. The protocol was immunoSEQ multiplex PCR, while the TCRdb copy is restricted to in-frame clones and leaves out a portion. The sample consists of 300,000 to 350,000 clones, around 85% of them appearing once. V was pared by 4 bases and J by 4 bases, with 6 bases of the junction left unmatched. This CDR3 region has 14 residues. CDR1 is SGDLS, CDR2 YYNGEE, per germline. This receptor was identified in a young man who had recovered from COVID-19. V usage is TRBV9 and J usage is TRBJ2-5; 8 positions agree with TRBD1. What was sequenced was PBMCs or T cells enriched from blood (not recorded which). CDR3 loop: CASSHPDRVETQYF. The CDR3, as DNA: TGTGCCAGCAGCCACCCGGACAGGGTAGAGACCCAGTACTTC.